One sample yielded the 25 T cell receptor beta chains listed below, sequenced in a study of T cell responses to AZD1222 COVID-19 vaccine (dated by TCRdb to the early 2020s). Libraries were built with the immunoSEQ multiplex PCR assay. This is the immuneACCESS table as TCRdb keeps it, with only in-frame sequences that have V and J called. A part of the clones is gone; compared with another copy, unresolved V genes explain less than half, and the rest is unexplained. Here the sample has roughly 97,000 clones; around nine tenths occur a single time. The ten largest clones represent around 19% of the sample. What this sample's time point label stands for: baseline before first vaccination. The sample consisted of peripheral blood, taken on day 0 of AZD1222 vaccination. The receptors here all came from an adult in good health.

The chain combines TRBV14 with TRBJ1-4; TRBD1 aligns across 7 bases. There are 15 residues in the CDR3. The germline CDR1 and CDR2 sequences are SGHDN and FVKESK. J gave up 5 bases and V 2 bases, and 5 bases lay outside the gene matches. The CDR3 sequence is CASSQSTGWNEKLFF. Here the CDR3 DNA reads TGTGCCAGCAGCCAATCGACAGGGTGGAATGAAAAACTGTTTTTT.

This chain connects TRBV2 to TRBJ1-5, with D unclear. Germline V gene lookup returns CDR1 SNHLY and CDR2 FYNNEI. Trimming shortened V by 7 bases and J by 4 bases, and 17 bases separated the two germline ends. The CDR3 covers 15 residues. The CDR3 DNA is TGTGCCAGCAACCGCCTGGGTTCCCTAAATCAGCCCCAGCATTTT. It encodes CASNRLGSLNQPQHF.

The rearrangement joins TRBV12-3 or TRBV12-4 to TRBJ1-3; D is undetermined. Trimming took off 6 bases at V and 4 bases at J, with 7 bases between the two ends. CDR3 length equals 12 residues. The CDR3, as DNA: TGTGCCAGCAGGAACTCCGGAAACACCATATATTTT. It specifies CASRNSGNTIYF.

V usage is TRBV2 and J usage is TRBJ2-5; D unclear. The CDR3 runs 14 residues. Germline CDR1 is SNHLY and CDR2 is FYNNEI. V was cut by 0 bases and J by 2 bases, with 7 bases left in between. This chain's CDR3 is CASSEALSQETQYF. CDR3 DNA sequence: TGTGCCAGCAGTGAAGCGCTTTCACAAGAGACCCAGTACTTC.

V gene TRBV7-9 combines with J gene TRBJ1-5, with D hard to call. The CDR3 loop spans 15 amino acids. Germline V gives CDR1 SEHNR, CDR2 FQNEAQ (reference sequence). The V end was cut by 3 bases, the J end by 6 bases, with 15 bases between. This CDR3 reads CASSFGGRTGQPQHF. CDR3 nucleotides: TGTGCCAGCAGCTTTGGAGGGAGGACGGGTCAGCCCCAGCATTTT.

The J gene is TRBJ1-2, the V gene TRBV13; D possibly corresponds to TRBD1 (6 bases). V was cut by 6 bases and J by 5 bases, with 13 bases left in between. Germline CDR1 PRHDT, CDR2 FYEKMQ (reference sequence). The CDR3 length is 13 residues. CDR3 residues: CASSVRGGYGYTF. The DNA for the CDR3 is TGTGCCAGCAGTGTAAGGGGGGGGTATGGCTACACCTTC.

This rearrangement joins TRBV25-1 to TRBJ2-5; 9 bases match TRBD1. This CDR3 contains 14 residues. Per germline, CDR1 MGHDK and CDR2 SYGVNS. V trimming: 6 bases; J trimming: 5 bases; junction bases outside the gene matches: 7. DNA for the CDR3: TGTGCCAGCAGCCAGGGGACAGGGTGGGAGACCCAGTACTTC. It is translated as CASSQGTGWETQYF.

Here the CDR3 DNA reads TGTGCCAGCAGCTTAGTTTGGGGCCGGGAGCTGAGTGAAGCTTTCTTT. Its protein product is CASSLVWGRELSEAFF. J is TRBJ1-1 and V is TRBV7-6; D might be TRBD1 (5 bases). The germline CDR1 and CDR2 sequences are SGHVS and FNYEAQ. Between the trimmed V and J ends, which lost 1 base and 7 bases, there was a span of 19 bases. This CDR3 has 16 amino acids.

The chain uses TRBV2 and TRBJ2-7; tentative D call: TRBD2 (7 bases). The CDR3 spans 16 residues. The germline V gene encodes CDR1 SNHLY and CDR2 FYNNEI. Trimming removed 3 bases at V and 1 base at J, with 16 bases between. Here the CDR3 reads CASSDLVGGPSYEQYF. CDR3 nucleotides: TGTGCCAGCAGTGATCTAGTGGGGGGGCCATCCTACGAGCAGTACTTC.

This chain connects TRBV4-1 to TRBJ1-1; D may be TRBD1 (5 bases). V lost 1 base and J lost 3, with 9 bases in between. The CDR3 is 14 amino acids. Germline lookup yields CDR1 MGHRA and CDR2 YSYEKL. CDR3 bases: TGCGCCAGCAGCCAAGTTTGGGGGGACACTGAAGCTTTCTTT. Translating it yields CASSQVWGDTEAFF.

This clone occurred once. The DNA of the CDR3 is TGTGCCAGCCGGATAGCGGGGGCCGATACGCAGTATTTT. Translated, it gives CASRIAGADTQYF. This chain connects TRBV6-5 to TRBJ2-3; 9 bases are a match to TRBD2. Germline CDR1 reads MNHEY; CDR2 reads SVGAGI. V lost 8 bases to trimming and J lost 6 bases; unmatched junction nucleotides: 6. CDR3 length equals 13 residues.

V and J are TRBV6-6 and TRBJ1-1; the D gene is possibly TRBD1 (5 bases). The ends were cut back, 0 bases at V and 5 bases at J, with 13 bases in the middle. This CDR3 is 15 amino acids long. Germline CDR1 is MNHNY and CDR2 is SVGAGI (reference sequence). The CDR3 sequence: CASSYSSGVLTEAFF. CDR3 nucleotide sequence: TGTGCCAGCAGTTACTCGTCGGGGGTTCTTACTGAAGCTTTCTTT.

The chain is built from TRBV3-1 (or the pseudogene TRBV3-2) and TRBJ1-4; weak D call: TRBD1 (5 bases). CDR1 is LGHDT, CDR2 YNNKEL, per germline (reference sequence). The CDR3 is made up of 15 amino acids. Trimming took 1 base from V and 7 from J, leaving 13 bases between them. Written as DNA, the CDR3 is TGTGCCAGCAGCCAAGTGGCAGGGATTAGTGAAAAACTGTTTTTT. Translating it yields CASSQVAGISEKLFF.

The V call is TRBV25-1, the J call TRBJ2-7; 7 bases align to TRBD1. The CDR3 contains 15 residues. Germline CDR1 MGHDK, CDR2 SYGVNS. V gave up 4 bases and J gave up 0 bases; unmatched junction bases: 6. The CDR3 bases are TGTGCCAGCAGTGGCCGGGACAGCAGCTCCTACGAGCAGTACTTC. Its translation is CASSGRDSSSYEQYF.

This chain links TRBV5-1 with TRBJ1-1; 7 positions agree with TRBD1. Germline V gene sequence: CDR1 SGHRS, CDR2 YFSETQ. With 2 bases clipped from V and 3 bases from J, the junction kept 4 bases outside the gene matches. The CDR3 runs 14 residues. The CDR3 protein is CASSLIRGDTEAFF. In nucleotides, the CDR3 is TGCGCCAGCAGCTTAATCAGGGGGGACACTGAAGCTTTCTTT.

The rearrangement links TRBV3-1 (or the pseudogene TRBV3-2) to TRBJ1-1; D not resolved. Trimming cost V 6 bases and J 6 bases, with 20 bases left between them. This CDR3 spans 15 amino acids. Germline V CDR1 and CDR2: LGHDT, YNNKEL (reference sequence). The DNA for the CDR3 is TGTGCCAGCAGAAGATTAGGTGTCCTTTCTTCTGAAGCTTTCTTT. Protein: CASRRLGVLSSEAFF.

This sequence joins TRBV6-5 and TRBJ2-3; D is uncertain. The CDR3 contains 12 residues. V gave up 2 bases and J gave up 2 bases, with 2 bases separating them. CDR1 is MNHEY and CDR2 is SVGAGI in the germline V gene. CDR3 nucleotide sequence: TGTGCCAGCAGTTACCTCACAGATACGCAGTATTTT. It encodes CASSYLTDTQYF.

J is TRBJ1-2 and V is TRBV4-1; 8 nucleotides line up with TRBD1. The germline V gene has CDR1 MGHRA and CDR2 YSYEKL. The CDR3 spans 14 residues. J lost 4 bases, V lost 0 bases, and 1 base had no gene match. CDR3 coding DNA: TGCGCCAGCAGCCAAGACAGGGGGCCCTATGGCTACACCTTC. Protein product: CASSQDRGPYGYTF.

The rearrangement links TRBV10-1 to TRBJ1-1, with a weak D call TRBD1 (6 bases). CDR1 WNHNN and CDR2 SYGVQD come from the germline V gene (reference sequence). V lost 6 bases, J lost 5 bases, and 13 bases lay in between. CDR3 length equals 13 residues. This CDR3 is CASSRGRGTEAFF. CDR3 DNA sequence: TGCGCCAGCAGCAGGGGAAGAGGGACTGAAGCTTTCTTT.

The CDR3 nucleotides read TGTGCCAGTAGTAAAAGGACAGGGGCTCAGCCCCAGCATTTT. The encoded protein is CASSKRTGAQPQHF. This chain connects TRBV19 to TRBJ1-5; 9 bases match TRBD1. V was clipped by 4 bases and J by 6 bases; unmatched bases: 4. Looked up from germline, CDR1 is LNHDA and CDR2 is SQIVND (reference sequence). The CDR3 extends over 14 amino acids.

The J gene is TRBJ1-1, the V gene TRBV2, with D uncertain. CDR1 is SNHLY and CDR2 is FYNNEI in the germline V gene. The CDR3 runs 14 residues. Trimming left V 4 bases short and J 1 base short, with 10 bases between. CDR3 sequence reads: CASSVGRWNTEAFF. The CDR3 DNA sequence: TGTGCCAGCAGTGTTGGGCGGTGGAACACTGAAGCTTTCTTT.

V and J are TRBV6-5 and TRBJ1-2; 7 bases match TRBD1. The CDR3 spans 15 residues. Trimming removed 0 bases from V and 6 bases from J; junction bases left unmatched: 7. From germline, CDR1 is MNHEY and CDR2 SVGAGI. CDR3 in DNA: TGTGCCAGCAGTTACTCCGGCGGGACAGTCGATGGCTACACCTTC. Its translation is CASSYSGGTVDGYTF.

The chain carries TRBV4-2 and TRBJ2-7; no clear D gene. The V gene's germline CDR1 is LGHNA and CDR2 YNFKEQ. Trimming stripped 0 bases from V and 3 bases from J, with 12 bases between. CDR3 length: 15 amino acids. As DNA, the CDR3 is TGTGCCAGCAGCCAAGAAATCGTGGGTAACTACGAGCAGTACTTC. It specifies CASSQEIVGNYEQYF.

Here the CDR3 DNA reads TGTGCCAGCAGCTTAGCGGCAGGGAGCAATCAGCCCCAGCATTTT. It is translated as CASSLAAGSNQPQHF. The J gene is TRBJ1-5, the V gene TRBV7-2; possibly TRBD1 for D (5 bases). The germline V gene has CDR1 SGHTA and CDR2 FQGNSA. The CDR3 sequence is 15 residues long. V lost 0 bases and J lost 1, with 7 bases in between.

The rearrangement uses TRBV11-2 and TRBJ2-4, with D maybe TRBD1 (5 bases). The germline CDR1 and CDR2 sequences are SGHAT and FQNNGV. There are 17 residues in the CDR3. V lost 6 bases and J lost 6, with 24 bases in between. CDR3 protein: CASRRWGRANIRNIQYF. In nucleotides, the CDR3 is TGTGCCAGCAGACGGTGGGGCAGGGCTAACATCCGAAACATTCAGTACTTC.